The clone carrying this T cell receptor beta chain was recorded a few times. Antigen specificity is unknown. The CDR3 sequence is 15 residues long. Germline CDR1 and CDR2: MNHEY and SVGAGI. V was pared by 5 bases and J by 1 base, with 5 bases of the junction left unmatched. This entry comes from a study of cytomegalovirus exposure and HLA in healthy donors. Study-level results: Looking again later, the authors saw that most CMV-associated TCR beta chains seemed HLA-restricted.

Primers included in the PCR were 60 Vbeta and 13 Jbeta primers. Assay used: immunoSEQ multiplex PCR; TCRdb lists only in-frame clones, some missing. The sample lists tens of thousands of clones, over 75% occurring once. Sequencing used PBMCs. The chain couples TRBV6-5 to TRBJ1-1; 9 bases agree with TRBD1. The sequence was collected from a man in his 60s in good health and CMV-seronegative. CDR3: CASSPEQGANTEAFF. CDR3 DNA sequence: TGTGCCAGCAGTCCGGAACAGGGGGCGAACACTGAAGCTTTCTTT.